This TCR beta chain was sequenced for a study of molecular identifiers for immune sequencing clone quantification. Overall study: Five aliquots were made in replicates from the RNA of about 20,000 or 100,000 naive CD8 cells, and four were sequenced.

Between the trimmed V and J ends, which lost 12 bases and 7 bases, there was a span of 12 bases. CDR3 length: 11 residues. Per germline, CDR1 KGHDR and CDR2 SFDVKD. This clonotype was detected ten times or more. Using its own MiXCR run on the PCR reads, TCRdb lists one record per CDR3 protein. The table lists some 65,000 distinct CDR3 sequences, roughly 20% of them singletons. The rearrangement joins TRBV24-1 to TRBJ2-1; TRBD1 or TRBD2 may be the D gene (5 bases each). Sequencing was performed on naive CD8+ T cells from blood, with Jurkat cell RNA spiked in. The subset: FACS-sorted CD8+CD4-CCR7+CD45RA+ naive T cells. The receptor was isolated from a human donor in good health. Some libraries in this study had Jurkat cell RNA spiked in. The CDR3 nucleotides read TGTGCCTCTGGCGAGGGGAATGAGCAGTTCTTC. It encodes CASGEGNEQFF.